The 22 T cell receptor beta chains below were found in one sample sequenced in a study of CD8 T cells in Susac syndrome. Random hexamers were used to reverse transcribe an amount of about 0.45 to 1 ug RNA. One entry per CDR3 protein results from TCRdb running MiXCR on the immunoSEQ multiplex PCR reads. Here the sample spans approximately 280,000 distinct CDR3 sequences, roughly 84% being singletons. The sample was CD8+ T cells from PBMCs. These receptors came from a human donor with multiple sclerosis.

The genes are TRBV6-5 and TRBJ2-5; tentative D call: TRBD2 (6 bases). The germline CDR1 and CDR2 sequences are MNHEY and SVGAGI. V was shortened by 4 bases and J by 3 bases, with 12 bases between the two germline ends. The CDR3 has 14 residues. CDR3 residues: CASSSTGVKETQYF. CDR3 DNA sequence: TGTGCCAGCAGTTCCACGGGAGTAAAAGAGACCCAGTACTTC.

The V call is TRBV29-1, the J call TRBJ2-7, with D perhaps matching TRBD1 (5 bases). The germline V gene encodes CDR1 SQVTM and CDR2 ANQGSEA. The CDR3 extends over 13 amino acids. V was shortened by 1 base and J by 4 bases, with 11 bases between the two germline ends. In DNA, the CDR3 is TGCAGCGTTGAAGCAGGGTGGGGTTACGAGCAGTACTTC. As protein: CSVEAGWGYEQYF.

V gene TRBV20-1 combines with J gene TRBJ1-5; the match to TRBD1 covers 8 bases. V trimming: 4 bases; J trimming: 4 bases; junction bases outside the gene matches: 15. This CDR3 spans 17 amino acids. Germline V CDR1 and CDR2: DFQATT, SNEGSKA (reference sequence). This chain's CDR3 is CSAKGQGLSEGNQPQHF. In DNA form, the CDR3 reads TGCAGTGCTAAAGGACAGGGCCTTAGTGAGGGGAATCAGCCCCAGCATTTT.

The rearrangement joins TRBV20-1 to TRBJ2-7; the D call may be TRBD1 or TRBD2 (5 bases each). Germline CDR1 is DFQATT and CDR2 is SNEGSKA (reference sequence). V lost 3 bases to trimming and J lost 3 bases, with 15 bases between them. The CDR3 runs 14 residues. In DNA form, the CDR3 reads TGCAGTGCTAGGGATCTCGGGACCCACTACGAGCAGTACTTC. Protein sequence: CSARDLGTHYEQYF.

The chain recombines TRBV12-3 or TRBV12-4 with TRBJ2-5; 7 bases agree with TRBD1. Germline trimming cut 4 bases from V and 1 base from J; bases unmatched to any gene: 3. The CDR3 totals 14 residues. CDR3 region: CASSSWDSQETQYF. CDR3 in DNA: TGTGCCAGCAGTTCCTGGGACAGCCAAGAGACCCAGTACTTC.

This clonotype was recorded a few times. The rearrangement links TRBV6-5 to TRBJ2-2, with D perhaps TRBD1 (5 bases). CDR3 length equals 14 residues. The V end was cut by 1 base, the J end by 7 bases, with 10 bases between. Germline V gives CDR1 MNHEY, CDR2 SVGAGI. This CDR3 reads CASSYLGVHGELFF. The CDR3 nucleotides read TGTGCCAGCAGTTACTTAGGGGTTCACGGGGAGCTGTTTTTT.

The V and J genes are TRBV7-9 and TRBJ1-4; D is uncertain. The V and J ends lost 2 bases and 0 bases respectively, with 13 bases between them. There are 17 residues in the CDR3. The germline V gene encodes CDR1 SEHNR and CDR2 FQNEAQ (reference sequence). CDR3 sequence reads: CASSLRGLASTNEKLFF. DNA of the CDR3: TGTGCCAGCAGCTTAAGAGGCCTCGCCTCAACTAATGAAAAACTGTTTTTT.

V usage is TRBV7-8 and J usage is TRBJ2-3; 10 nucleotides line up with TRBD2. This CDR3 spans 16 amino acids. The germline V gene has CDR1 SGHVS and CDR2 FQNEAQ. The ends lost 5 bases at V and 5 bases at J; junction bases unmatched: 10. CDR3 DNA: TGTGCCAGCAGCGCGGAGAGGACTAGCGGACTAGATACGCAGTATTTT. The encoded protein is CASSAERTSGLDTQYF.

The chain combines TRBV19 with TRBJ2-6, with 12 bases fitting TRBD2. The CDR3 runs 15 residues. The J segment lost 2 bases and the V segment lost 10 bases, leaving 3 bases of the junction unmatched. Germline CDR1 is LNHDA and CDR2 is SQIVND (reference sequence). The CDR3 region is CATRTSGTGANVLTF. CDR3 DNA: TGTGCCACGCGGACTAGCGGGACTGGGGCCAACGTCCTGACTTTC.

The V gene is TRBV20-1, the J gene TRBJ2-7, with 7 bases aligning to TRBD1. Looked up from germline, CDR1 is DFQATT and CDR2 is SNEGSKA (reference sequence). The CDR3 is 14 amino acids. The V gene end was trimmed by 6 bases and the J gene end by 4 bases; junction bases not matched to a gene: 12. This CDR3 reads CSARNRGAPYEQYF. The DNA of the CDR3 is TGCAGTGCGAGAAACAGGGGCGCTCCTTACGAGCAGTACTTC.

This clonotype was observed a few times. The chain couples TRBV27 to TRBJ1-1; 9 bases are a match to TRBD1. The CDR3 is made up of 13 amino acids. Losses at the gene ends were 4 bases for V and 3 bases for J; bases not matched to a gene: 0. Germline-derived CDR1 and CDR2 are MNHEY and SMNVEV (reference sequence). The CDR3 coding sequence is TGTGCCAGCAGTTGGGACAGGGACACTGAAGCTTTCTTT. It encodes CASSWDRDTEAFF.

The V call is TRBV23-1, the J call TRBJ1-5; D possibly corresponds to TRBD1 (6 bases). TRBV23-1 is classed as an ORF, of uncertain function. Trimming cost V 6 bases and J 0 bases, with 15 bases left between them. This CDR3 has 16 residues. The CDR3 spells CASSGGGNNSNQPQHF. For the CDR3, the DNA is TGCGCCAGCAGCGGAGGGGGGAACAATAGCAATCAGCCCCAGCATTTT.

V gene TRBV6-1 combines with J gene TRBJ2-7; unclear D gene. The CDR3 totals 13 residues. V was shortened by 6 bases and J by 3 bases, with 12 bases between the two germline ends. Germline V gene lookup returns CDR1 MNHNS and CDR2 SASEGT. CDR3: CASRVDWDYEQYF. The CDR3 DNA sequence: TGTGCCAGCAGGGTTGACTGGGACTACGAGCAGTACTTC.

In nucleotides, the CDR3 is TGTGCCAGCAGTTTTTGGCTGGGGCGGTTGTTCTCCTACGAGCAGTACTTC. Translation: CASSFWLGRLFSYEQYF. The chain uses TRBV12-3 or TRBV12-4 and TRBJ2-7; D possibly corresponds to TRBD1 (5 bases). V was clipped by 3 bases and J by 0 bases, with 18 bases between them. CDR3 length: 17 residues.

The table lists this clonotype with a count of one. The chain employs TRBV27 and TRBJ2-1; 8 bases match TRBD2. With V trimmed by 4 bases and J by 2 bases, 10 bases remained unmatched. This CDR3 contains 17 residues. The germline V gene has CDR1 MNHEY and CDR2 SMNVEV (reference sequence). DNA for the CDR3: TGTGCCAGCAGTTCACCCCTCGGGGGGGACCCCTACAATGAGCAGTTCTTC. As protein: CASSSPLGGDPYNEQFF.

The rearrangement uses TRBV9 and TRBJ2-2, with 7 nucleotides matching TRBD2. The trim removed 3 bases at V and 5 bases at J, leaving 7 bases unmatched. This CDR3 region has 15 residues. Per the germline V gene, CDR1 is SGDLS and CDR2 is YYNGEE. The CDR3 DNA sequence: TGTGCCAGCAGCGCGGGAGGAGTGGCGACCGGGGAGCTGTTTTTT. Its protein product is CASSAGGVATGELFF.

The chain recombines TRBV7-9 with TRBJ2-7, with 9 bases matching TRBD1. The germline V gene encodes CDR1 SEHNR and CDR2 FQNEAQ (reference sequence). V was pared by 7 bases and J by 3 bases, with 10 bases of the junction left unmatched. CDR3 length equals 15 residues. This CDR3 reads CASTHSGTGIYEQYF. DNA of the CDR3: TGTGCCAGCACCCACTCCGGGACAGGGATCTACGAGCAGTACTTC.

V and J are TRBV4-1 and TRBJ1-2; no reliable D call. The CDR3 is 13 amino acids. The V end lost 1 base, the J end lost 5 bases, and 8 bases lay between the germline ends. Germline V gene sequence: CDR1 MGHRA, CDR2 YSYEKL. The CDR3 region has the DNA TGCGCCAGCAGCCAAGTTGGGGTATATGGCTACACCTTC. This translates into CASSQVGVYGYTF.

The chain is built from TRBV27 and TRBJ2-7; TRBD2 matches 9 bases. This CDR3 region has 15 residues. Trimming took 5 bases from V and 2 from J; bases not matched to a gene: 7. From germline, CDR1 is MNHEY and CDR2 SMNVEV (reference sequence). CDR3 DNA: TGTGCCAGCAGTCCCGGACTAGCGACTGCCTACGAGCAGTACTTC. Translated: CASSPGLATAYEQYF.

The chain is built from TRBV9 and TRBJ2-2; D gene unclear. This CDR3 has 12 residues. Germline assignment: CDR1 SGDLS and CDR2 YYNGEE. V was trimmed by 5 bases and J by 3 bases, leaving 5 bases between them. The CDR3 here is CASRMDTGELFF. DNA for the CDR3: TGTGCCAGCAGAATGGACACCGGGGAGCTGTTTTTT.

The V and J genes are TRBV18 and TRBJ2-1; maybe TRBD2 (6 bases). Germline assignment: CDR1 KGHSH and CDR2 LQKENI. The CDR3 covers 17 residues. V lost 1 base and J 8 bases, leaving 21 bases between the germline ends. CDR3 DNA: TGTGCCAGCTCACCACTAATCGCTAGCGCCCCGGGGGATGAGCAGTTCTTC. Protein: CASSPLIASAPGDEQFF. Variable domain in full (rest from reference TRBV18 and TRBJ2-1): NAGVMQNPRHLVRRRGQEARLRCSPMKGHSHVYWYRQLPEEGLKFMVYLQKENIIDESGMPKERFSAEFPKEGPSILRIQQVVRGDSAAYFCASSPLIASAPGDEQFFGPGTRLTVL.

The chain couples TRBV9 to TRBJ1-6; D is unclear. Germline lookup yields CDR1 SGDLS and CDR2 YYNGEE. The germline V and J ends were trimmed by 3 bases and 6 bases, with 10 bases remaining between them. The CDR3 is 14 residues long. CDR3 region: CASSDGSSNSPLHF. DNA of the CDR3: TGTGCCAGCAGCGACGGAAGCAGTAATTCACCCCTCCACTTT.